The 18 T cell receptor beta chains reported below all come from one sample, sequenced in a study of shared clonotypes between healthy human individuals. Naive CD8 cells lacked CD45RO and underwent positive selection for CCR7, leaving out terminally differentiated effector memory CD45RA+ cells. TCRdb keeps only in-frame clones here, not all; method: immunoSEQ multiplex PCR. The repertoire holds about 2.2 million clones, with roughly 91% as singletons. Sequences were obtained from naive CD8+ T cells from PBMCs. These receptors were obtained from a man aged 18-30 years in good health. Some clones in this sample may be carry-over from other donors' samples.

The gene calls are TRBV7-9 and TRBJ2-7, with 12 positions matching TRBD2. Germline loops: CDR1 SEHNR, CDR2 FQNEAQ (reference sequence). The junction had 8 bases not matched to a gene; V was cut back by 3 bases and J by 2 bases. The length of the CDR3 is 17 residues. The CDR3 protein is CASSFGTSGGKPYEQYF. CDR3 coding DNA: TGTGCCAGCAGCTTCGGTACTAGCGGGGGGAAACCCTACGAGCAGTACTTC.

The chain is built from TRBV27 and TRBJ1-2, with D maybe TRBD1 (5 bases). Trimming took off 5 bases at V and 1 base at J, with 14 bases between the two ends. Germline V gives CDR1 MNHEY, CDR2 SMNVEV (reference sequence). CDR3 length: 15 residues. The CDR3 protein is CASSDMGRNNYGYTF. CDR3 coding DNA: TGTGCCAGCAGTGATATGGGACGGAATAACTATGGCTACACCTTC.

The rearrangement uses TRBV19 and TRBJ2-7; a weak D match, TRBD2 (5 bases). Looked up from germline, CDR1 is LNHDA and CDR2 is SQIVND (reference sequence). Trimming pared 4 bases from V and 5 bases from J, leaving 6 bases between. The CDR3 sequence is 11 residues long. CDR3 coding DNA: TGTGCCAGTAGTACGGGGAACGAGCAGTACTTC. Translated, it gives CASSTGNEQYF.

The chain recombines TRBV7-9 with TRBJ2-1; D unclear. V lost 4 bases to trimming and J lost 11 bases, with 15 bases between them. CDR3 length equals 13 residues. CDR1 and CDR2 (germline): SEHNR, FQNEAQ (reference sequence). In DNA form, the CDR3 reads TGTGCCAGCAGCTCCCGGGCCACGATCAAGCAGTTCTTC. Translated, it gives CASSSRATIKQFF.

J is TRBJ1-2 and V is TRBV7-6, with D uncertain. V was trimmed by 2 bases and J by 0 bases, leaving 10 bases between them. Germline CDR1 and CDR2: SGHVS and FNYEAQ. The CDR3 extends over 15 amino acids. Here the CDR3 reads CASSLFSESNYGYTF. As DNA, the CDR3 is TGTGCCAGCAGCTTATTTAGTGAGTCTAACTATGGCTACACCTTC.

This chain uses TRBV11-2 with TRBJ2-3; weak D call: TRBD2 (5 bases). The ends were cut back, 0 bases at V and 1 base at J, with 14 bases in the middle. CDR1 and CDR2 from the germline V gene are SGHAT and FQNNGV. The CDR3 contains 17 residues. The CDR3 region is CASSLDWTLEGTDTQYF. The CDR3 DNA sequence: TGTGCCAGCAGCTTAGATTGGACTTTAGAGGGCACAGATACGCAGTATTTT.

The rearrangement uses TRBV7-3 and TRBJ2-3, with D possibly being TRBD2 (8 bases). The V gene's germline CDR1 is SGHTA and CDR2 FQGTGA. This CDR3 has 16 amino acids. Trimming took off 3 bases at V and 2 bases at J, with 15 bases between the two ends. The CDR3 spells CASSLTGTRFTDTQYF. The CDR3 DNA follows: TGTGCCAGCAGCTTGACAGGGACTAGATTCACAGATACGCAGTATTTT.

The chain uses TRBV6-5 and TRBJ1-2; TRBD1 aligns across 9 bases. Germline CDR1 is MNHEY and CDR2 is SVGAGI. V dropped 7 bases and J dropped 8; count of bases not matched to a gene: 8. This CDR3 comprises 13 residues. This chain's CDR3 is CASTADRGNGYTF. For the CDR3, the DNA is TGTGCCAGCACCGCCGACAGGGGGAACGGCTACACCTTC.

This chain links TRBV5-6 with TRBJ2-3; tentatively, D is TRBD2 (6 bases). From germline, CDR1 is SGHDT and CDR2 YYEEEE. The V end was cut by 3 bases, the J end by 4 bases, with 15 bases between. The CDR3 contains 15 residues. The CDR3 loop reads CASSSLGSPADTQYF. In nucleotides, the CDR3 is TGTGCCAGCAGCTCGCTCGGGAGTCCCGCAGATACGCAGTATTTT.

This clone was found once. The V call is TRBV27, the J call TRBJ2-7, with 12 bases fitting TRBD2. This CDR3 contains 15 residues. With 5 bases clipped from V and 3 bases from J, the junction kept 5 bases outside the gene matches. Looked up from germline, CDR1 is MNHEY and CDR2 is SMNVEV (reference sequence). The CDR3 DNA sequence: TGTGCCAGCAGTGACACTAGCGGGAGGTTCTACGAGCAGTACTTC. As protein: CASSDTSGRFYEQYF.

The genes are TRBV28 and TRBJ1-5; no definite D call. The germline gives CDR1 MDHEN, CDR2 SYDVKM. Trimming shortened V by 3 bases and J by 6 bases, and 9 bases separated the two germline ends. This CDR3 has 13 amino acids. CDR3 DNA sequence: TGTGCCAGCAGTTTGGGGTTAAGTCAGCCCCAGCATTTT. Translation gives CASSLGLSQPQHF. Full variable domain (rest looked up from reference TRBV28 and TRBJ1-5): DVKVTQSSRYLVKRTGEKVFLECVQDMDHENMFWYRQDPGLGLRLIYFSYDVKMKEKGDIPEGYSVSREKKERFSLILESASTNQTSMYLCASSLGLSQPQHFGDGTRLSIL.

The chain has TRBV9 and TRBJ1-2; 7 nucleotides line up with TRBD1. From germline, CDR1 is SGDLS and CDR2 YYNGEE. V dropped 3 bases and J dropped 4; count of bases not matched to a gene: 9. The CDR3 spans 15 residues. CDR3 sequence: CASSGYRDRGYGYTF. In DNA, the CDR3 is TGTGCCAGCAGCGGGTACCGGGACAGAGGCTATGGCTACACCTTC.

A word on this clone: The sample contains more than one DNA sequence encoding this CDR3. This sequence joins TRBV28 and TRBJ2-5; 9 nucleotides match TRBD1. Germline CDR1 MDHEN, CDR2 SYDVKM. The CDR3 has 15 residues. J lost 5 bases, V lost 2 bases, and 6 bases had no gene match. The chain's CDR3 is CASSLTRDRVETQYF. The CDR3 nucleotides read TGTGCCAGCAGTTTAACCCGGGACAGGGTCGAGACCCAGTACTTC.

This chain links TRBV5-4 with TRBJ2-7; a weak D match, TRBD2 (5 bases). Trimming pared 1 base from V and 0 bases from J, leaving 11 bases between. This CDR3 is built from 15 residues. Germline V lookup: CDR1 SGHNT, CDR2 YYREEE (reference sequence). The CDR3 DNA reads as TGTGCCAGCAGCTTGCTAGCAGAAAACTCCTACGAGCAGTACTTC. Translating it yields CASSLLAENSYEQYF.

V is TRBV7-3 and J is TRBJ2-1, with unresolved D. V dropped 2 bases and J dropped 10 bases, with 12 bases sitting between them. Germline V gene sequence: CDR1 SGHTA, CDR2 FQGTGA. CDR3 size: 13 residues. The CDR3 DNA reads as TGTGCCAGCAGCTTAGTGAGGTCGGCGGAGCAGTTCTTC. Its translation: CASSLVRSAEQFF.

The CDR3 loop is CASRAHTDTQYF. CDR3 DNA: TGTGCCAGCAGGGCACACACAGATACGCAGTATTTT. The V call is TRBV6-1, the J call TRBJ2-3; no definite D call. The CDR3 spans 12 residues. Germline V gives CDR1 MNHNS, CDR2 SASEGT. V lost 6 bases, J lost 2 bases, and 6 bases lay in between.

A word on this clone: The same CDR3 also results from other DNA sequences found in this sample. The chain carries TRBV9 and TRBJ1-5; D is uncertain. Germline V gives CDR1 SGDLS, CDR2 YYNGEE. The V end lost 2 bases, the J end lost 0 bases, and 6 bases lay between the germline ends. The length of the CDR3 is 14 residues. CDR3 region: CASSVADSNQPQHF. The CDR3 region has the DNA TGTGCCAGCAGCGTGGCAGATAGCAATCAGCCCCAGCATTTT.

This chain uses TRBV10-3 with TRBJ2-1; no clear D gene. CDR3 size: 13 residues. The germline V gene has CDR1 ENHRY and CDR2 SYGVKD. The ends were cut back, 7 bases at V and 7 bases at J, with 14 bases in the middle. CDR3 in DNA: TGTGCCATCAAAGAATCATCTGGTAATGAGCAGTTCTTC. This encodes CAIKESSGNEQFF.